This entry concerns a single TCR beta chain. What it binds is not known. Trimming cost V 2 bases and J 0 bases, with 8 bases left between them. Germline assignment: CDR1 MNHEY and CDR2 SVGAGI. This CDR3 is 14 amino acids long. The data are from a study of vaccination and CD4 T cells after COVID-19. Stated treatment: roughly 10-day PBMC culture with coronavirus spike peptide pools or control peptides (ViraFEST assay). Cultured CD4+ T cell DNA underwent sequencing with the Oncomine TCR Beta short-read assay. Each CDR3 protein gets one entry after TCRdb re-called the PCR reads with MiXCR. The table shows 20,000 to 25,000 distinct CDR3 sequences, with around 40% occurring only once.

The source material was CD4+ T cells from blood, cultured in vitro. The chain is built from TRBV6-5 and TRBJ2-7, with D tentatively TRBD2 (6 bases). This clonotype was sampled from a human donor who had recovered from COVID-19. The CDR3 loop reads CASSYPGSSYEQYF. The CDR3 DNA reads TGTGCCAGCAGTTACCCCGGGAGCTCCTACGAGCAGTACTTC.